This paragraph reports one TCR beta chain. No antigen is known for it. Per-nucleotide qualities are absent, and no much larger clonotype sits a single base away. The V end gives up 4 bases and the J end 8 bases, leaving 14 bases in the junction not matched to a gene. Spanning cysteine to phenylalanine, the CDR3 consists of 16 amino acids. The only DNA kept is the CDR3, 48 bases in frame from the first base. CDR1 and CDR2, per the germline V gene, are LGHNA and YSLEER. This specimen comes from a study of blood T cell repertoires in COVID-19 (TCRdb year 2020). About the full investigation: The collaborator samples originated in the United States, Italy and Spain and spanned the acute and convalescent phases of COVID-19. Samples came from the ongoing ImmuneRACE study (first 160 participants) plus 1,254 subjects from 6 global collaborators. HLA class I and class II types, where available, came from metadata supplied by the sample provider rather than from assay-based typing. The sample metadata nearly always contained a de-identified subject ID, COVID-19 status, age in years and sex. The prospective study material was composed of cDNA or gDNA derived from T cells, B-cell-depleted T cells, or PBMCs. A freely available public database, intended as a resource for researchers studying the immune response to SARS-CoV-2, is where the repertoires were released. Deeply sampled blood TCRbeta repertoires from subjects exposed to, actively infected with, or recovered from COVID-19 were included in the dataset. The full study reports these points: The amount of clinical and demographic metadata varied by source and participant and was provided uncurated.

At one collaborating source in Seattle, patients were enrolled during active infection and were followed longitudinally through the course of disease. Whole blood was collected in K2EDTA tubes by collaborating institutions according to the institutions' own protocols. For TCRbeta analysis, collaborator samples were shipped as frozen whole blood, as isolated PBMCs, or as DNA extracted from either sample type. TCRbeta CDR3 regions were amplified from genomic DNA using the immunoSEQ Assay, a bias-controlled multiplex PCR. The original methods were these. Within the assay, amplification of reference gene primers was used to estimate how many nucleated cells each sample contained. To quantify the absolute abundance of each unique TCRbeta CDR3 rearrangement, sequence reads were collapsed and filtered. For each sample, productive Simpson clonality was calculated by taking the square root of Simpson's diversity index across productive rearrangements. This is the immuneACCESS table as TCRdb keeps it, with only in-frame sequences that have V and J called. A part of the clones is gone; compared with another copy, unresolved V genes explain less than half, and the rest is unexplained. The V and J calls and the clone size are those of that table, but D and trimming were determined from the DNA. For this sample there are just over 250,000 clones; 91% appear just once. 2.6% of the sample is held by the ten biggest clonotypes.

Sequenced: peripheral blood. The receptor was derived from a person aged 18 to 30 with COVID-19, enrolled during active disease. Rearrangement joined TRBV4-3 to TRBJ1-2, with 9 central nucleotides matching TRBD1. The DNA reads TGCGCCAGCAGCCCCCGGGACAGGGAAGCCCCTTTCGGCTACACCTTC. It is translated as CASSPRDREAPFGYTF.